The 32 T cell receptor beta chains given below trace back to one sample, sequenced in a study of blood T cell repertoires in COVID-19 (dated by TCRdb to 2019 to 2021). Receptors were amplified or captured by the immunoSEQ multiplex PCR assay. In its TCRdb copy, this immuneACCESS table keeps in-frame sequences only and misses some clones. Where compared with another copy, unresolved V genes explain less than half of these, and the others have no known cause. The sample table records roughly 260,000 clones; roughly 86% of these occur just once. The top ten clonotypes cover over 7.5% of the sample. Material: peripheral blood. These receptors were collected from a man in his forties who had recovered from COVID-19.

This clone was seen only a few times. The V gene is TRBV27, the J gene TRBJ1-6; D is unclear. Germline V gene lookup returns CDR1 MNHEY and CDR2 SMNVEV (reference sequence). This CDR3 has 13 residues. Trimming took 5 bases from V and 8 from J, leaving 10 bases between them. CDR3 protein: CASSTVPDSPLHF. The CDR3 nucleotides are TGTGCCAGCAGTACAGTACCAGATTCACCCCTCCACTTT.

The chain has TRBV19 and TRBJ2-1; D possibly corresponds to TRBD2 (7 bases). The CDR3 runs 14 residues. Trimming pared 5 bases from V and 8 bases from J, leaving 16 bases between. Per germline, CDR1 LNHDA and CDR2 SQIVND (reference sequence). CDR3 nucleotides: TGTGCCAGTAGTGTGGGAGGGGGAGGCGATGAGCAGTTCTTC. Its protein product is CASSVGGGGDEQFF. Filled out from reference TRBV19 and TRBJ2-1, the complete variable domain reads DGGITQSPKYLFRKEGQNVTLSCEQNLNHDAMYWYRQDPGQGLRLIYYSQIVNDFQKGDIAEGYSVSREKKESFPLTVTSAQKNPTAFYLCASSVGGGGDEQFFGPGTRLTVL.

V is TRBV3-1 (or the pseudogene TRBV3-2) and J is TRBJ1-1; TRBD1 is a possible D gene (6 bases). Germline V gene sequence: CDR1 LGHDT, CDR2 YNNKEL (reference sequence). The CDR3 contains 14 residues. V dropped 2 bases and J dropped 0 bases, with 7 bases sitting between them. The CDR3, as DNA: TGTGCCAGCAGCCAAAACAGGGTGAACACTGAAGCTTTCTTT. Amino acids: CASSQNRVNTEAFF.

The V call is TRBV7-2, the J call TRBJ1-2; D possibly corresponds to TRBD1 (6 bases). This CDR3 is 15 amino acids long. Germline assignment: CDR1 SGHTA and CDR2 FQGNSA. V was clipped by 0 bases and J by 6 bases, with 14 bases between them. The CDR3 DNA is TGTGCCAGCAGCTTAGCCACCGGGACACGGAATGGCTACACCTTC. It is translated as CASSLATGTRNGYTF.

The chain carries TRBV29-1 and TRBJ2-1, with D possibly being TRBD1 (5 bases). Trimming shortened V by 7 bases and J by 0 bases, and 13 bases separated the two germline ends. CDR3 length: 14 amino acids. Germline CDR1 reads SQVTM; CDR2 reads ANQGSEA. The CDR3 DNA sequence: TGCAGCGGCCTAGGGGTAGGCTCCTACAATGAGCAGTTCTTC. Its protein is CSGLGVGSYNEQFF.

The J gene is TRBJ2-3, the V gene TRBV7-2; TRBD2 might be the D (6 bases). The length of the CDR3 is 16 residues. Germline V CDR1 and CDR2: SGHTA, FQGNSA. Trimming took off 4 bases at V and 4 bases at J, with 18 bases between the two ends. CDR3 sequence (DNA): TGTGCCAGCAGCTCAGATTGGCGGGGTGGGTCAGATACGCAGTATTTT. Its translation is CASSSDWRGGSDTQYF.

DNA of the CDR3: TGTGCCAGCAGTTTTCAGGCCCAAGGTGAAGCTTTCTTT. This encodes CASSFQAQGEAFF. This chain uses TRBV28 with TRBJ1-1; D not resolved. The CDR3 runs to 13 residues. Trimming shortened V by 3 bases and J by 7 bases, and 12 bases separated the two germline ends. Germline CDR1 reads MDHEN; CDR2 reads SYDVKM.

This rearrangement joins TRBV7-6 to TRBJ2-7; TRBD2 matches at 8 bases. This CDR3 comprises 16 residues. Per germline, CDR1 SGHVS and CDR2 FNYEAQ. The trim removed 7 bases at V and 4 bases at J, leaving 15 bases unmatched. In DNA form, the CDR3 reads TGTGCCAGCACCCTTCGGGGGGGAGTAGGATCATACGAGCAGTACTTC. Translation gives CASTLRGGVGSYEQYF.

J is TRBJ2-1 and V is TRBV27, with D possibly being TRBD1 (6 bases). Germline V CDR1 and CDR2: MNHEY, SMNVEV (reference sequence). The CDR3 runs to 15 residues. The germline V and J ends were trimmed by 1 base and 5 bases, with 12 bases remaining between them. CDR3 coding DNA: TGTGCCAGCAGTTTATACTGGACAGTCGACAATGAGCAGTTCTTC. This gives the protein CASSLYWTVDNEQFF.

The rearrangement links TRBV9 to TRBJ2-7, with TRBD2 matching over 11 bases. The V gene's germline CDR1 is SGDLS and CDR2 YYNGEE. The junction had 9 bases not matched to a gene; V was cut back by 0 bases and J by 4 bases. CDR3 length: 17 residues. The CDR3 region has the DNA TGTGCCAGCAGCGTAGGCGGGTCGACTAGCGGGATATACGAGCAGTACTTC. It yields the protein CASSVGGSTSGIYEQYF. Looking up the rest from reference TRBV9 and TRBJ2-7 gives the full variable domain: DSGVTQTPKHLITATGQRVTLRCSPRSGDLSVYWYQQSLDQGLQFLIQYYNGEERAKGNILERFSAQQFPDLHSELNLSSLELGDSALYFCASSVGGSTSGIYEQYFGPGTRLTVT.

V gene TRBV7-2 combines with J gene TRBJ1-2, with TRBD1 identical over 7 bases. Germline trimming cut 5 bases from V and 4 bases from J; bases unmatched to any gene: 7. The CDR3 has 14 amino acids. Per germline, CDR1 SGHTA and CDR2 FQGNSA. The CDR3 protein is CASSPAGQLYGYTF. In DNA, the CDR3 is TGTGCCAGCAGCCCGGCGGGACAGCTCTATGGCTACACCTTC.

The chain recombines TRBV27 with TRBJ1-2, with D unresolved. Trimming stripped 0 bases from V and 4 bases from J, with 12 bases between. Germline V gene lookup returns CDR1 MNHEY and CDR2 SMNVEV (reference sequence). The CDR3 runs 15 residues. Here the CDR3 DNA reads TGTGCCAGCAGTTTATCGTCGCGAGGGCGCTATGGCTACACCTTC. The encoded protein is CASSLSSRGRYGYTF.

The chain is built from TRBV6-5 and TRBJ2-7; 11 nucleotides agree with TRBD1. CDR3 length equals 13 residues. The J segment lost 6 bases and the V segment lost 4 bases, leaving 2 bases of the junction unmatched. Germline V lookup: CDR1 MNHEY, CDR2 SVGAGI. CDR3 region: CASSWGQGGEQYF. The CDR3 bases are TGTGCCAGCAGTTGGGGACAGGGGGGCGAGCAGTACTTC.

The J gene is TRBJ2-7, the V gene TRBV5-1, with 10 positions matching TRBD1. The CDR3 is 15 amino acids. The V segment lost 4 bases and the J segment 2 bases; nucleotides outside the gene matches: 6. Germline V gives CDR1 SGHRS, CDR2 YFSETQ. CDR3 in DNA: TGCGCCAGCAGCCCCCGACAGGGGGCCCCCTACGAGCAGTACTTC. This translates into CASSPRQGAPYEQYF.

This chain links TRBV9 with TRBJ1-6; the D is unclear. V shed 0 bases and J shed 8 bases, with 6 bases lying between them. The CDR3 length is 13 residues. CDR1 is SGDLS, CDR2 YYNGEE, per germline. In DNA, the CDR3 is TGTGCCAGCAGCGTAGGGGGAGATTCACCCCTCCACTTT. Its protein is CASSVGGDSPLHF. The variable domain in full, with the rest retrieved from reference TRBV9 and TRBJ1-6, is DSGVTQTPKHLITATGQRVTLRCSPRSGDLSVYWYQQSLDQGLQFLIQYYNGEERAKGNILERFSAQQFPDLHSELNLSSLELGDSALYFCASSVGGDSPLHFGNGTRLTVT.

This clone was seen more than once but under ten times. The chain has TRBV7-6 and TRBJ2-2; 8 positions match TRBD2. Germline V gene lookup returns CDR1 SGHVS and CDR2 FNYEAQ. V shed 5 bases, J shed 0 bases, and the junction held 11 bases outside the gene matches. This CDR3 comprises 18 residues. The CDR3 DNA sequence: TGTGCCAGCAGCCGAGCGGGGGCCCTCTCCGCGAACACCGGGGAGCTGTTTTTT. Amino acid sequence: CASSRAGALSANTGELFF. The complete variable domain, with remaining parts taken from reference TRBV7-6 and TRBJ2-2, reads GAGVSQSPRYKVTKRGQDVALRCDPISGHVSLYWYRQALGQGPEFLTYFNYEAQQDKSGLPNDRFSAERPEGSISTLTIQRTEQRDSAMYRCASSRAGALSANTGELFFGEGSRLTVL.

Written as DNA, the CDR3 is TGTGCCAGCAGCTCCCAGGGCAGGGGGGACGAGCAGTACTTC. It encodes CASSSQGRGDEQYF. The V call is TRBV7-2, the J call TRBJ2-7; the D gene is possibly TRBD1 (7 bases). CDR3 size: 14 residues. The V gene's germline CDR1 is SGHTA and CDR2 FQGNSA. V lost 4 bases and J 5 bases, leaving 15 bases between the germline ends.

This chain links TRBV14 with TRBJ1-1; tentatively, D is TRBD1 (6 bases). CDR1 and CDR2 (germline): SGHDN, FVKESK. Trimming took off 2 bases at V and 4 bases at J, with 20 bases between the two ends. There are 17 residues in the CDR3. The CDR3 DNA sequence: TGTGCCAGCAGCCAAAGATTGGGGGGGGCCATGTCCACTGAAGCTTTCTTT. As protein: CASSQRLGGAMSTEAFF.

This rearrangement joins TRBV15 to TRBJ2-7; 9 bases line up with TRBD2. The germline V gene has CDR1 LNHNV and CDR2 YYDKDF (reference sequence). Trimming at V came to 0 bases and at J to 3 bases, leaving 0 bases not matched to a gene. The CDR3 spans 14 residues. The CDR3 protein is CATSRERGGYEQYF. In DNA, the CDR3 is TGTGCCACCAGCAGAGAGCGGGGGGGCTACGAGCAGTACTTC. Using reference TRBV15 and TRBJ2-7 for the parts outside the CDR3, the full variable domain is DAMVIQNPRYQVTQFGKPVTLSCSQTLNHNVMYWYQQKSSQAPKLLFHYYDKDFNNEADTPDNFQSRRPNTSFCFLDIRSPGLGDTAMYLCATSRERGGYEQYFGPGTRLTVT.

This chain joins TRBV11-3 and TRBJ2-2; TRBD1 aligns across 7 bases. The junction had 7 bases not matched to a gene; V was cut back by 4 bases and J by 5 bases. Germline V gives CDR1 SGHNT, CDR2 YENEEA. The length of the CDR3 is 15 residues. CDR3 sequence (DNA): TGTGCCAGCAGCTCGACAGGGTGGGGAACCGGGGAGCTGTTTTTT. Its protein product is CASSSTGWGTGELFF.

This rearrangement joins TRBV9 to TRBJ2-3, with no clear D. The CDR3 contains 12 residues. V was shortened by 4 bases and J by 2 bases, with 5 bases between the two germline ends. The germline V gene encodes CDR1 SGDLS and CDR2 YYNGEE. CDR3 loop: CASSPDTDTQYF. CDR3 nucleotide sequence: TGTGCCAGCAGCCCAGACACAGATACGCAGTATTTT. Using reference TRBV9 and TRBJ2-3 for the parts outside the CDR3, the full variable domain is DSGVTQTPKHLITATGQRVTLRCSPRSGDLSVYWYQQSLDQGLQFLIQYYNGEERAKGNILERFSAQQFPDLHSELNLSSLELGDSALYFCASSPDTDTQYFGPGTRLTVL.

V usage is TRBV10-1 and J usage is TRBJ2-7, with TRBD1 identical over 7 bases. After removal of 3 bases from V and 5 bases from J, the junction contained 4 bases not matched to a gene. The CDR3 loop spans 13 amino acids. Germline CDR1 reads WNHNN; CDR2 reads SYGVQD (reference sequence). CDR3 bases: TGCGCCAGCAGTGACCCGGGACAGCACGAGCAGTACTTC. It codes for CASSDPGQHEQYF.

The chain uses TRBV6-6 and TRBJ1-5; 9 nucleotides match TRBD1. CDR1 and CDR2 from the germline V gene are MNHNY and SVGAGI (reference sequence). Trimming removed 6 bases from V and 4 bases from J; junction bases left unmatched: 7. This CDR3 spans 15 amino acids. This chain's CDR3 is CASRQDRGRNQPQHF. Written as DNA, the CDR3 is TGTGCCAGCAGACAAGACAGGGGGAGGAATCAGCCCCAGCATTTT.

The genes are TRBV24-1 and TRBJ2-7; 8 bases fit TRBD1. V lost 2 bases to trimming and J lost 2 bases; unmatched junction nucleotides: 7. The length of the CDR3 is 16 residues. Germline lookup yields CDR1 KGHDR and CDR2 SFDVKD. The CDR3 coding sequence is TGTGCCACCAGTGATTCTCGACAGGGGCCCCCCTACGAGCAGTACTTC. Residues: CATSDSRQGPPYEQYF.

V gene TRBV7-2 combines with J gene TRBJ2-7; 7 bases align to TRBD2. CDR3 length equals 14 residues. Trimming cost V 5 bases and J 2 bases; bases outside gene matches: 6. Germline CDR1 SGHTA, CDR2 FQGNSA. CDR3 in amino acids: CASSPRGGAYEQYF. Here the CDR3 DNA reads TGTGCCAGCAGCCCTCGTGGGGGGGCCTACGAGCAGTACTTC.

J is TRBJ2-1 and V is TRBV6-2 or TRBV6-3; possibly TRBD2 for D (7 bases). Trimming pared 1 base from V and 6 bases from J, leaving 13 bases between. The CDR3 has 15 residues. CDR1 is MNHEY and CDR2 is SVGEGT in the germline V gene. The CDR3 loop is CASSYWGGGRNEQFF. CDR3 nucleotide sequence: TGTGCCAGCAGTTACTGGGGAGGGGGTCGCAATGAGCAGTTCTTC.

This rearrangement joins TRBV11-2 to TRBJ1-2; 9 bases are a match to TRBD1. The CDR3 has 16 residues. Unmatched junction bases numbered 10, after V lost 0 bases and J lost 8 bases. Germline-derived CDR1 and CDR2 are SGHAT and FQNNGV. The CDR3, as DNA: TGTGCCAGCAGCTTAGATAGGCGGGACAGGGTGGGCGGCTACACCTTC. Its protein is CASSLDRRDRVGGYTF.

The rearrangement uses TRBV19 and TRBJ1-1, with 7 bases fitting TRBD1. Germline values: CDR1 LNHDA, CDR2 SQIVND (reference sequence). V was clipped by 0 bases and J by 5 bases; unmatched bases: 9. The CDR3 has 16 residues. CDR3 coding DNA: TGTGCCAGTAGTATAGACCCACAGGGGAAGGGAACTGAAGCTTTCTTT. Amino acid sequence: CASSIDPQGKGTEAFF. The variable domain in full, with the rest retrieved from reference TRBV19 and TRBJ1-1, is DGGITQSPKYLFRKEGQNVTLSCEQNLNHDAMYWYRQDPGQGLRLIYYSQIVNDFQKGDIAEGYSVSREKKESFPLTVTSAQKNPTAFYLCASSIDPQGKGTEAFFGQGTRLTVV.

The V call is TRBV19, the J call TRBJ2-2, with 7 bases lining up with TRBD2. This CDR3 contains 15 residues. Trimming took 7 bases from V and 2 from J; bases not matched to a gene: 7. The germline CDR1 and CDR2 sequences are LNHDA and SQIVND (reference sequence). The CDR3 DNA reads as TGTGCCAGTAAGAGTGGCGGGAGCAACACCGGGGAGCTGTTTTTT. This codes for CASKSGGSNTGELFF.

This clone was recorded a few times. The chain recombines TRBV6-5 with TRBJ1-6; D possibly corresponds to TRBD1 (5 bases). Germline V gene lookup returns CDR1 MNHEY and CDR2 SVGAGI. There are 15 residues in the CDR3. V lost 6 bases and J lost 0, with 9 bases in between. The CDR3: CASSDRDSYNSPLHF. CDR3 coding DNA: TGTGCCAGCAGCGACAGAGACTCCTATAATTCACCCCTCCACTTT.

The CDR3 spells CASRGVGPLVETQYF. The DNA for the CDR3 is TGTGCCAGCAGAGGGGTCGGGCCCTTGGTCGAGACCCAGTACTTC. V usage is TRBV9 and J usage is TRBJ2-5; perhaps TRBD1 as D (5 bases). The V end lost 5 bases, the J end lost 5 bases, and 19 bases lay between the germline ends. CDR1 and CDR2 from the germline V gene are SGDLS and YYNGEE. The CDR3 spans 15 residues.

The chain uses TRBV9 and TRBJ2-7; TRBD1 matches at 7 bases. This CDR3 is 14 amino acids long. J gave up 5 bases and V 4 bases, and 9 bases lay outside the gene matches. The V gene's germline CDR1 is SGDLS and CDR2 YYNGEE. The CDR3 bases are TGTGCCAGCAGCAGATCAGACAGGGTCGACGAGCAGTACTTC. It encodes CASSRSDRVDEQYF.